These 28 T cell receptor beta chains share one sample of origin, sequenced in a study of blood T cell repertoires in COVID-19. Only in-frame clones appear in the TCRdb table, and some are missing; sequencing was by immunoSEQ multiplex PCR. In the table there are around 100,000 clones, 75% to 90% of which are singletons. The sequenced material came from peripheral blood. The receptors shown here come from a human donor in a cohort sampled during active or convalescent COVID-19.

V and J are TRBV24-1 and TRBJ1-2; maybe TRBD1 (5 bases). Trimming pared 3 bases from V and 4 bases from J, leaving 20 bases between. Germline-derived CDR1 and CDR2 are KGHDR and SFDVKD. The CDR3 consists of 17 residues. The CDR3 region is CATSDRSPSAGLYGYTF. DNA for the CDR3: TGTGCCACCAGTGATAGATCCCCCTCCGCGGGACTCTATGGCTACACCTTC.

The V gene is TRBV5-6, the J gene TRBJ1-2, with TRBD1 identical over 8 bases. This CDR3 region has 13 residues. CDR1 is SGHDT, CDR2 YYEEEE, per germline. V was clipped by 2 bases and J by 6 bases; unmatched bases: 3. The CDR3 spells CASSFDRGHGYTF. DNA for the CDR3: TGTGCCAGCAGCTTCGACAGGGGTCATGGCTACACCTTC.

The gene calls are TRBV9 and TRBJ2-4; TRBD2 aligns across 7 bases. Germline V gene lookup returns CDR1 SGDLS and CDR2 YYNGEE. The V segment lost 4 bases and the J segment 7 bases; nucleotides outside the gene matches: 2. The CDR3 contains 12 residues. CDR3 DNA: TGTGCCAGCAGCCCCGGGGGGAACATTCAGTACTTC. Its protein product is CASSPGGNIQYF. Together with reference TRBV9 and TRBJ2-4, the CDR3 gives the full variable domain: DSGVTQTPKHLITATGQRVTLRCSPRSGDLSVYWYQQSLDQGLQFLIQYYNGEERAKGNILERFSAQQFPDLHSELNLSSLELGDSALYFCASSPGGNIQYFGAGTRLSVL.

V and J are TRBV3-1 (or the pseudogene TRBV3-2) and TRBJ1-1, with 7 bases lining up with TRBD1. Per the germline V gene, CDR1 is LGHDT and CDR2 is YNNKEL (reference sequence). This CDR3 has 16 amino acids. V shed 1 base and J 5 bases; nucleotides not matched to a gene: 10. CDR3 in amino acids: CASSQGLDRAGTEAFF. CDR3 nucleotide sequence: TGTGCCAGCAGCCAAGGCCTCGACAGGGCTGGGACTGAAGCTTTCTTT.

The V gene is TRBV12-3 or TRBV12-4, the J gene TRBJ2-2; no firm D call. The CDR3 sequence is 13 residues long. Deletions cut 6 bases from V and 7 bases from J, with 12 bases between. The CDR3 DNA is TGTGCCAGCAGCTCCGAGTTCATCGGGGAGCTGTTTTTT. It is translated as CASSSEFIGELFF.

Notes on this clone: At one end the junction does not follow the germline gene, possibly because of a read error. The V and J genes are TRBV2 and TRBJ2-7; D is perhaps TRBD1 (5 bases). This CDR3 spans 13 amino acids. Germline values: CDR1 SNHLY, CDR2 FYNNEI. DNA for the CDR3: TGTGCCAGCAATTCCCACAGGCTCTACGGGCAGTACTTC. Its protein product is CASNSHRLYGQYF. The whole variable domain, remainder taken from reference TRBV2 and TRBJ2-7, is EPEVTQTPSHQVTQMGQEVILRCVPISNHLYFYWYRQILGQKVEFLVSFYNNEISEKSEIFDDQFSVERPDGSNFTLKIRSTKLEDSAMYFCASNSHRLYGQYFGPGTRLTVT.

The chain employs TRBV25-1 and TRBJ2-3, with a tentative D call TRBD2 (7 bases). The CDR3 sequence is 13 residues long. The germline CDR1 and CDR2 sequences are MGHDK and SYGVNS. V dropped 8 bases and J dropped 5 bases, with 14 bases sitting between them. The CDR3 loop is CASGGAMVDTQYF. For the CDR3, the DNA is TGTGCCAGCGGGGGGGCCATGGTAGATACGCAGTATTTT.

This clone was seen a single time. The V gene is TRBV5-1, the J gene TRBJ2-3; TRBD1 might be the D (5 bases). The CDR3 covers 15 residues. V lost 4 bases and J lost 1, with 13 bases in between. Germline lookup yields CDR1 SGHRS and CDR2 YFSETQ. The CDR3 DNA reads TGCGCCAGCAGCCCGGCAGGGTGGGGCACAGATACGCAGTATTTT. Translating it yields CASSPAGWGTDTQYF. Supplemented by reference TRBV5-1 and TRBJ2-3, the full variable domain reads KAGVTQTPRYLIKTRGQQVTLSCSPISGHRSVSWYQQTPGQGLQFLFEYFSETQRNKGNFPGRFSGRQFSNSRSEMNVSTLELGDSALYLCASSPAGWGTDTQYFGPGTRLTVL.

CDR3 in DNA: TGTGCCAGCAACCCGACACCCGGGGGACAGGGGAATGGAGGCTACACCGGGGAGCTGTTTTTT. Protein product: CASNPTPGGQGNGGYTGELFF. The chain has TRBV27 and TRBJ2-2; 10 bases agree with TRBD1. Per germline, CDR1 MNHEY and CDR2 SMNVEV (reference sequence). Losses at the gene ends were 7 bases for V and 3 bases for J; bases not matched to a gene: 23. This CDR3 has 21 amino acids.

The rearrangement links TRBV9 to TRBJ1-4, with D maybe TRBD1 (5 bases). Trimming took 4 bases from V and 8 from J, leaving 15 bases between them. Germline V gene lookup returns CDR1 SGDLS and CDR2 YYNGEE. This CDR3 is built from 14 residues. CDR3 bases: TGTGCCAGCAGCCCCGACGGGGGAATCGAAAAACTGTTTTTT. It specifies CASSPDGGIEKLFF. Complete variable domain (other parts from reference TRBV9 and TRBJ1-4): DSGVTQTPKHLITATGQRVTLRCSPRSGDLSVYWYQQSLDQGLQFLIQYYNGEERAKGNILERFSAQQFPDLHSELNLSSLELGDSALYFCASSPDGGIEKLFFGSGTQLSVL.

The chain uses TRBV6-2 or TRBV6-3 and TRBJ1-1, with D perhaps TRBD1 (6 bases). This CDR3 has 16 residues. Germline V CDR1 and CDR2: MNHEY, SVGEGT. The V gene lost 4 bases and the J gene lost 2 bases, with 17 bases spanning the gap. CDR3 loop: CASSSIPGVENTEAFF. The CDR3 bases are TGTGCCAGCAGTTCTATTCCAGGGGTGGAAAACACTGAAGCTTTCTTT.

The rearrangement uses TRBV18 and TRBJ1-2; 10 bases are a match to TRBD1. V shed 5 bases and J 8 bases; nucleotides not matched to a gene: 5. This CDR3 comprises 13 residues. The V gene's germline CDR1 is KGHSH and CDR2 LQKENI. In DNA form, the CDR3 reads TGTGCCAGCTCAACCGGGACAGGGGACGGCTACACCTTC. Translating gives CASSTGTGDGYTF.

This chain links TRBV29-1 with TRBJ2-1, with 7 bases lining up with TRBD2. The CDR3 loop spans 15 amino acids. CDR1 is SQVTM, CDR2 ANQGSEA, per germline. V trimming: 6 bases; J trimming: 5 bases; junction bases outside the gene matches: 13. The CDR3 sequence is CSVPPRGLQDNEQFF. CDR3 nucleotide sequence: TGCAGCGTCCCACCGCGGGGGTTGCAAGACAATGAGCAGTTCTTC.

This CDR3 is CASSEMGQGLETQYF. The CDR3 DNA reads as TGTGCCAGCAGTGAAATGGGACAGGGTCTAGAGACCCAGTACTTC. The V call is TRBV6-1, the J call TRBJ2-5; 9 bases match TRBD1. The CDR3 is 15 residues long. Germline V gene data show CDR1 as MNHNS and CDR2 as SASEGT. V lost 2 bases and J lost 4; bases outside the gene matches: 5.

This clone has just a few counts. CDR3 in amino acids: CASSLNKFANTGELFF. CDR3 bases: TGTGCCAGCAGCTTGAACAAGTTTGCGAACACCGGGGAGCTGTTTTTT. V usage is TRBV5-4 and J usage is TRBJ2-2; D is unresolved. CDR3 length equals 16 residues. The V end was cut by 1 base, the J end by 0 bases, with 10 bases between. CDR1 is SGHNT, CDR2 YYREEE, per germline (reference sequence).

The chain is built from TRBV11-2 and TRBJ1-6, with D possibly matching TRBD1 (6 bases). Trimming removed 3 bases at V and 5 bases at J, with 8 bases between. The CDR3 contains 14 residues. Germline CDR1 and CDR2: SGHAT and FQNNGV. The CDR3 region has the DNA TGTGCCAGCAGCTTTTCAGGGGATAATTCACCCCTCCACTTT. It is translated as CASSFSGDNSPLHF.

The gene calls are TRBV4-2 and TRBJ2-1; a possible D gene is TRBD1 (6 bases). The CDR3 spans 14 residues. Trimming took off 3 bases at V and 4 bases at J, with 10 bases between the two ends. Germline CDR1 is LGHNA and CDR2 is YNFKEQ. The CDR3 bases are TGTGCCAGCAGCCACGAAGGACAGTACAATGAGCAGTTCTTC. As protein: CASSHEGQYNEQFF.

The genes are TRBV7-2 and TRBJ2-4; 10 nucleotides line up with TRBD2. Germline CDR1 is SGHTA and CDR2 is FQGNSA. The CDR3 is made up of 13 amino acids. V gave up 2 bases and J gave up 8 bases; unmatched junction bases: 0. The CDR3 nucleotides read TGTGCCAGCAGCTTACTAGCGGGGGACATTCAGTACTTC. Encoded protein: CASSLLAGDIQYF.

DNA for the CDR3: TGTGCCAGCAGCCAAGAGCCGCGCTCCTATAATTCACCCCTCCACTTT. It is translated as CASSQEPRSYNSPLHF. The V call is TRBV3-1 (or the pseudogene TRBV3-2), the J call TRBJ1-6; D not resolved. The CDR3 covers 16 residues. V gave up 0 bases and J gave up 0 bases, with 6 bases separating them. Germline V CDR1 and CDR2: LGHDT, YNNKEL (reference sequence).

V gene TRBV4-1 combines with J gene TRBJ1-5, with D tentatively TRBD1 (5 bases). This CDR3 contains 16 residues. The V gene lost 0 bases and the J gene lost 1 base, with 10 bases spanning the gap. The germline V gene has CDR1 MGHRA and CDR2 YSYEKL. The CDR3: CASSQEGAGSNQPQHF. The CDR3 nucleotides are TGCGCCAGCAGCCAAGAAGGGGCGGGGAGCAATCAGCCCCAGCATTTT.

The V and J genes are TRBV4-1 and TRBJ2-7; D possibly corresponds to TRBD2 (5 bases). Germline lookup yields CDR1 MGHRA and CDR2 YSYEKL. Trimming stripped 2 bases from V and 4 bases from J, with 21 bases between. This CDR3 comprises 17 residues. The DNA of the CDR3 is TGCGCCAGCAGCCAAAGAACGGGAACCGGGAACTCGTACGAGCAGTACTTC. Translated, it gives CASSQRTGTGNSYEQYF.

The chain combines TRBV5-6 with TRBJ1-2, with a possible D match to TRBD1 (5 bases). The V end was cut by 0 bases, the J end by 5 bases, with 14 bases between. Germline V gene data show CDR1 as SGHDT and CDR2 as YYEEEE. This CDR3 is built from 15 residues. The CDR3 nucleotides are TGTGCCAGCAGCTTGGTGTTGTTCGGGGGATATGGCTACACCTTC. It encodes CASSLVLFGGYGYTF. Using reference TRBV5-6 and TRBJ1-2 for the parts outside the CDR3, the full variable domain is DAGVTQSPTHLIKTRGQQVTLRCSPKSGHDTVSWYQQALGQGPQFIFQYYEEEERQRGNFPDRFSGHQFPNYSSELNVNALLLGDSALYLCASSLVLFGGYGYTFGSGTRLTVV.

CDR3 DNA: TGTGCCAGCATTGTTAGGGGGCCAGGTGGCTACACCTTC. Protein product: CASIVRGPGGYTF. V gene TRBV6-5 combines with J gene TRBJ1-2; 7 bases align to TRBD1. This CDR3 spans 13 amino acids. Germline lookup yields CDR1 MNHEY and CDR2 SVGAGI. V was clipped by 7 bases and J by 7 bases; unmatched bases: 9.

V usage is TRBV7-8 and J usage is TRBJ2-5, with 10 bases fitting TRBD2. V lost 10 bases to trimming and J lost 1 base; unmatched junction nucleotides: 9. This CDR3 has 15 amino acids. Germline values: CDR1 SGHVS, CDR2 FQNEAQ. CDR3 nucleotides: TGTGCCACCATGACTAGCGGGCGAATCCAAGAGACCCAGTACTTC. Its translation is CATMTSGRIQETQYF.

The chain couples TRBV18 to TRBJ1-5; D is uncertain. This CDR3 is built from 16 residues. The V end lost 5 bases, the J end lost 1 base, and 15 bases lay between the germline ends. The V gene's germline CDR1 is KGHSH and CDR2 LQKENI. CDR3 coding DNA: TGTGCCAGCTCATCTCTTAATCAACAGAGCAATCAGCCCCAGCATTTT. Protein: CASSSLNQQSNQPQHF. The full variable domain, with the rest looked up from reference TRBV18 and TRBJ1-5, is NAGVMQNPRHLVRRRGQEARLRCSPMKGHSHVYWYRQLPEEGLKFMVYLQKENIIDESGMPKERFSAEFPKEGPSILRIQQVVRGDSAAYFCASSSLNQQSNQPQHFGDGTRLSIL.

The chain has TRBV27 and TRBJ1-2; D perhaps matches TRBD1 (6 bases). Germline V gene sequence: CDR1 MNHEY, CDR2 SMNVEV (reference sequence). Trimming removed 1 base at V and 8 bases at J, with 17 bases between. The CDR3 totals 15 residues. CDR3 in amino acids: CASSLWGTGLEGYTF. The CDR3 coding sequence is TGTGCCAGCAGTTTATGGGGAACAGGGCTCGAAGGCTACACCTTC.

The chain couples TRBV6-1 to TRBJ1-5, with D tentatively TRBD1 (5 bases). This CDR3 contains 15 residues. The ends were cut back, 0 bases at V and 7 bases at J, with 13 bases in the middle. Germline V gene sequence: CDR1 MNHNS, CDR2 SASEGT. In DNA, the CDR3 is TGTGCCAGCAGTGAAGCGGGGGGTGAGGGCCAGCCCCAGCATTTT. Translated, it gives CASSEAGGEGQPQHF.

This clone was picked up one time. J is TRBJ1-2 and V is TRBV25-1; D not certain. Trimming took 7 bases from V and 8 from J, leaving 17 bases between them. This CDR3 has 13 amino acids. Per the germline V gene, CDR1 is MGHDK and CDR2 is SYGVNS. The CDR3, as DNA: TGTGCCAGCACCGGAACCGGGAGAAGGGGCTACACCTTC. Translating gives CASTGTGRRGYTF.